This T cell receptor beta chain came from a study of tumor-infiltrating lymphocytes in localized non-small cell lung cancer. Here immunoSEQ multiplex PCR was the method, and the copy in TCRdb shows in-frame clones only, minus some. Among approximately 12,000 clones listed, about 79% were seen once. Study results and limitations: IM1 and IM2 tumors showed no difference in T-cell fraction. Different pieces of the same tissue went to different assays, confounding technical variation with intratumor heterogeneity. Available tissue quantity limited TCR sequencing to a patient subset.

A word on this clone: Its antigen is undetermined.

The source material was lung tumor tissue. The TCR comes from a human donor with non-small cell lung cancer.

CDR3 coding DNA: TGTGCCAGCTTCGGACAGGGGGCGCCCACCGGGGAGCTGTTTTTT. Its protein product is CASFGQGAPTGELFF. V usage is TRBV2 and J usage is TRBJ2-2, with 11 bases lining up with TRBD1. CDR3 size: 15 residues. The V gene's germline CDR1 is SNHLY and CDR2 FYNNEI. The V and J ends lost 8 bases and 4 bases, in that order; junction bases with no gene match: 6. The whole variable domain, remainder taken from reference TRBV2 and TRBJ2-2, is EPEVTQTPSHQVTQMGQEVILRCVPISNHLYFYWYRQILGQKVEFLVSFYNNEISEKSEIFDDQFSVERPDGSNFTLKIRSTKLEDSAMYFCASFGQGAPTGELFFGEGSRLTVL.